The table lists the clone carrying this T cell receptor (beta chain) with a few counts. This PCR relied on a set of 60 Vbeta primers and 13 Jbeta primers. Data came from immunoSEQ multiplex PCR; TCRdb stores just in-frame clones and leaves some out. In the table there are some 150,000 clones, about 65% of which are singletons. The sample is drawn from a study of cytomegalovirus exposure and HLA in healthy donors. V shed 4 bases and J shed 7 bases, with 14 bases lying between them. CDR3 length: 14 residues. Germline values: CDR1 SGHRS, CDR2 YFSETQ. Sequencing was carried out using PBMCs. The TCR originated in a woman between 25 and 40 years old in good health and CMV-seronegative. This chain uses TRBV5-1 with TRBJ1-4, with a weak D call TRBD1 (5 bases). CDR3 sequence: CASSLDSWGEKLFF. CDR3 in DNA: TGCGCCAGCAGCCTAGACAGCTGGGGTGAAAAACTGTTTTTT.